The 22 T cell receptor beta chains below all came from one sample that was sequenced in a study of blood T cells in healthy people across ages. Combining a sample-barcoded 5' primer with a J-beta primer mix, a second PCR ran for 7 to 11 cycles. From the 5' RACE reads, TCRdb called clonotypes with MiXCR, one entry per CDR3 protein. The sample contains more than 1,400,000 distinct CDR3 sequences, around two fifths of which appear only once. The sequenced sample was blood. These receptors were obtained from a woman aged 18-29 years in good health.

J is TRBJ1-4 and V is TRBV18, with D possibly TRBD1 on 5 matching bases. Trimming took off 1 base at V and 3 bases at J, with 9 bases between the two ends. Germline V gene sequence: CDR1 KGHSH, CDR2 LQKENI. This CDR3 is built from 15 residues. CDR3 sequence reads: CASSPQGSANEKLFF. The CDR3, as DNA: TGTGCCAGCTCACCACAGGGGTCCGCTAATGAAAAACTGTTTTTT.

The J gene is TRBJ1-4, the V gene TRBV27, with D possibly being TRBD1 (6 bases). Germline CDR1 MNHEY, CDR2 SMNVEV (reference sequence). CDR3 size: 13 residues. The ends were cut back, 2 bases at V and 8 bases at J, with 9 bases in the middle. The CDR3 loop reads CASSLRRGEKLFF. The CDR3 DNA is TGTGCCAGCAGTTTAAGGAGGGGGGAAAAACTGTTTTTT.

The genes are TRBV3-1 and TRBJ2-1; 9 bases agree with TRBD2. This CDR3 spans 17 amino acids. Germline trimming cut 1 base from V and 6 bases from J; bases unmatched to any gene: 10. Per the germline V gene, CDR1 is LGHDT and CDR2 is YNNKEL (reference sequence). The CDR3 region is CASSQVPGGRESNEQFF. CDR3 DNA sequence: TGTGCCAGCAGCCAAGTCCCCGGCGGGAGGGAGAGCAATGAGCAGTTCTTC.

The chain joins TRBV28 to TRBJ2-4; D call uncertain. Germline V lookup: CDR1 MDHEN, CDR2 SYDVKM. The CDR3 has 13 residues. Trimming pared 3 bases from V and 13 bases from J, leaving 16 bases between. This CDR3 reads CASSFRRSSEQYF. The CDR3 bases are TGTGCCAGCAGTTTCCGGCGGAGTTCGGAGCAGTACTTC.

The chain is built from TRBV19 and TRBJ2-1; 11 bases line up with TRBD2. CDR1 and CDR2 (germline): LNHDA, SQIVND (reference sequence). After removal of 5 bases from V and 6 bases from J, the junction contained 12 bases not matched to a gene. This CDR3 is built from 17 residues. CDR3: CASSLDSGRALGNEQFF. CDR3 DNA: TGTGCCAGTAGTCTTGATAGCGGGAGGGCCCTTGGCAATGAGCAGTTCTTC.

The V call is TRBV21-1, the J call TRBJ2-3; TRBD2, as called in the table, went unchecked against the DNA. TRBV21-1 is flagged as a pseudogene. This CDR3 contains 17 residues. CDR3 amino acids: CASSKAFLAGGSDTQYF. The DNA of the CDR3 is TGTGCCAGCAGCAAAGCGTTCCTCGCGGGAGGGAGCGATACGCAGTATTTT.

The table lists this clonotype with a few counts. CDR3 bases: TGTGCCAGCAGCCTAGGTGGGGCGGCACAGCCCCAGCATTTT. It yields the protein CASSLGGAAQPQHF. The J gene is TRBJ1-5, the V gene TRBV14; D is possibly TRBD1 (5 bases). The CDR3 has 14 residues. Deletions cut 4 bases from V and 7 bases from J, with 14 bases between. Per the germline V gene, CDR1 is SGHDN and CDR2 is FVKESK.

The chain is built from TRBV27 and TRBJ2-4; 8 positions agree with TRBD1. After removal of 1 base from V and 2 bases from J, the junction contained 13 bases not matched to a gene. Germline CDR1 reads MNHEY; CDR2 reads SMNVEV (reference sequence). The CDR3 extends over 19 amino acids. CDR3 nucleotide sequence: TGTGCCAGCAGTTTATGGTGGCAGGGGGCAGGGGCACCCAAAAACATTCAGTACTTC. Residues: CASSLWWQGAGAPKNIQYF.

This clonotype has just a few counts. J is TRBJ2-3 and V is TRBV19; the D gene could be TRBD1 or TRBD2 (5 bases each). In germline, CDR1 is LNHDA, CDR2 SQIVND (reference sequence). The CDR3 is made up of 15 amino acids. The V and J ends lost 3 bases and 1 base respectively, with 11 bases between them. Here the CDR3 DNA reads TGTGCCAGTAGTATCCGGGACGGAGGCACAGATACGCAGTATTTT. As protein: CASSIRDGGTDTQYF.

This chain uses TRBV5-1 with TRBJ2-2, with D perhaps matching TRBD2 (5 bases). Per germline, CDR1 SGHRS and CDR2 YFSETQ. Deletions cut 4 bases from V and 6 bases from J, with 10 bases between. The CDR3 loop spans 13 amino acids. CDR3 region: CASSVVEAGELFF. The CDR3 DNA reads TGCGCCAGCAGCGTGGTGGAGGCCGGGGAGCTGTTTTTT.

V usage is TRBV5-5 and J usage is TRBJ1-1; D remains ambiguous. V lost 0 bases and J lost 1, with 10 bases in between. Germline CDR1 SGHKS, CDR2 YYEKEE (reference sequence). This CDR3 spans 15 amino acids. DNA for the CDR3: TGTGCCAGCAGCTTGGCGTGGGTCTCGAACACTGAAGCTTTCTTT. It is translated as CASSLAWVSNTEAFF.

The V call is TRBV10-3, the J call TRBJ2-7; D remains unclear. Looked up from germline, CDR1 is ENHRY and CDR2 is SYGVKD. The V gene lost 0 bases and the J gene lost 0 bases, with 9 bases spanning the gap. The CDR3 contains 15 residues. The CDR3 sequence: CAISESGQNSYEQYF. CDR3 bases: TGTGCCATCAGTGAGTCCGGGCAGAACTCCTACGAGCAGTACTTC.

The DNA for the CDR3 is TGTGCCAGCAGCTTATACCAGAACACTGAAGCTTTCTTT. Protein sequence: CASSLYQNTEAFF. V gene TRBV5-6 combines with J gene TRBJ1-1, with D unresolved. The CDR3 totals 13 residues. V was cut by 2 bases and J by 1 base, with 6 bases left in between. Germline V gene sequence: CDR1 SGHDT, CDR2 YYEEEE.

This chain links TRBV4-1 with TRBJ1-1, with TRBD1 as a possible D gene (6 bases). The ends were cut back, 1 base at V and 8 bases at J, with 11 bases in the middle. Per germline, CDR1 MGHRA and CDR2 YSYEKL. The CDR3 runs 13 residues. The CDR3 sequence is CASSQVGGEEAFF. CDR3 in DNA: TGCGCCAGCAGCCAAGTAGGGGGGGAAGAAGCTTTCTTT.

The chain joins TRBV6-1 to TRBJ2-4; 7 nucleotides line up with TRBD2. TRBJ2-5 matches the DNA end more closely, so the J call is doubtful. The CDR3 runs to 15 residues. Germline assignment: CDR1 MNHNS and CDR2 SASEGT. CDR3 residues: CASSGYSGFLETQYF. CDR3 nucleotides: TGTGCCAGCAGTGGGTATAGCGGGTTTTTAGAGACCCAGTACTTC.

In its sample, this clonotype was seen a few times. This chain links TRBV6-5 with TRBJ2-1; the match to TRBD2 covers 8 bases. The CDR3 extends over 15 amino acids. J was trimmed by 7 bases and V by 6 bases; bases with no gene match: 11. Looked up from germline, CDR1 is MNHEY and CDR2 is SVGAGI. CDR3 amino acids: CASSRSGTRGNEQFF. CDR3 sequence (DNA): TGTGCCAGCAGCCGATCCGGGACTAGAGGTAATGAGCAGTTCTTC.

The chain uses TRBV6-2 or TRBV6-3 and TRBJ1-2; 9 nucleotides agree with TRBD1. Trimming cost V 6 bases and J 4 bases; bases outside gene matches: 6. There are 14 residues in the CDR3. CDR1 and CDR2 from the germline V gene are MNHEY and SVGEGT. The CDR3 protein is CASRAADRGYGYTF. The CDR3 DNA follows: TGTGCCAGCAGGGCCGCGGACAGGGGCTATGGCTACACCTTC.

This clonotype was detected only a few times. This sequence joins TRBV6-1 and TRBJ1-2; perhaps TRBD1 as D (5 bases). Germline V CDR1 and CDR2: MNHNS, SASEGT. Deletions cut 3 bases from V and 6 bases from J, with 17 bases between. The CDR3 loop spans 15 amino acids. As DNA, the CDR3 is TGTGCCAGCAGTGACACCGGGACCCAGCCTGATGGCTACACCTTC. As protein: CASSDTGTQPDGYTF.

The table lists this clonotype with a few counts. The rearrangement uses TRBV2 and TRBJ2-3; TRBD1 aligns across 7 bases. This CDR3 has 14 amino acids. CDR1 SNHLY and CDR2 FYNNEI come from the germline V gene. The V segment lost 6 bases and the J segment 2 bases; nucleotides outside the gene matches: 5. The CDR3 protein is CASSITGDTDTQYF. As DNA, the CDR3 is TGTGCCAGCAGCATTACAGGGGACACAGATACGCAGTATTTT. The entire variable domain, with the rest obtained from reference TRBV2 and TRBJ2-3, is as follows: EPEVTQTPSHQVTQMGQEVILRCVPISNHLYFYWYRQILGQKVEFLVSFYNNEISEKSEIFDDQFSVERPDGSNFTLKIRSTKLEDSAMYFCASSITGDTDTQYFGPGTRLTVL.

Comment on this clonotype: The germline gene is not matched at one end of the junction; a read error may be the cause. This chain connects TRBV6-5 to TRBJ2-5, with D possibly matching TRBD1 (6 bases). Gene TRBJ2-7 matches the end of the DNA better, so the J call may be wrong. CDR3 length equals 17 residues. Germline V gene lookup returns CDR1 MNHEY and CDR2 SVGAGI. The CDR3 DNA sequence: TGTGCCAGCAGTTACTATGGGGGCTGTTCCCGATCCTGCGAGCAGTACTTC. This encodes CASSYYGGCSRSCEQYF.

The gene calls are TRBV29-1 and TRBJ2-5; a possible D gene is TRBD1 (5 bases). The CDR3 runs 14 residues. V was pared by 4 bases and J by 1 base, with 13 bases between. Germline assignment: CDR1 SQVTM and CDR2 ANQGSEA. The CDR3 DNA reads TGCAGCGTTGCTTCAGGGATGATCCAAGAGACCCAGTACTTC. Encoded protein: CSVASGMIQETQYF.

This clonotype was detected only a few times. This sequence joins TRBV12-3 or TRBV12-4 and TRBJ1-2; D possibly corresponds to TRBD1 (5 bases). This CDR3 contains 12 residues. V was cut by 8 bases and J by 2 bases, with 9 bases left in between. This chain's CDR3 is CASVQGNYGYTF. Written as DNA, the CDR3 is TGTGCCAGCGTGCAGGGAAACTATGGCTACACCTTC.